The 5 T cell receptor beta chains below all came from one sample that was sequenced in a study of a mutant IDH1 vaccine in newly diagnosed glioma. Clones were sequenced by immunoSEQ multiplex PCR, and TCRdb holds only the in-frame ones, with some missing. The table includes around 120,000 clones, about four fifths detected once. These receptors have no known antigen. The time point: week 11, during vaccination. Every vaccine dose comprised 300 ug of mutant IDH1 20-mer peptide plus topical imiquimod. This sample comprised PBMCs, obtained from a glioma patient whose treatment included an IDH1 peptide vaccine. These receptors all stem from a man between 35 and 55 years old with glioma.

V gene TRBV4-3 combines with J gene TRBJ1-4, with D perhaps TRBD1 (5 bases). This CDR3 contains 15 residues. V was trimmed by 3 bases and J by 0 bases, leaving 8 bases between them. Germline-derived CDR1 and CDR2 are LGHNA and YSLEER. This chain's CDR3 is CASSHRQTTNEKLFF. CDR3 DNA: TGCGCCAGCAGCCACCGACAGACAACTAATGAAAAACTGTTTTTT.

This clone was recorded a few times. The V call is TRBV19, the J call TRBJ1-5, with D possibly matching TRBD1 (6 bases). Looked up from germline, CDR1 is LNHDA and CDR2 is SQIVND (reference sequence). This CDR3 region has 14 residues. The germline V and J ends were trimmed by 4 bases and 0 bases, with 7 bases remaining between them. CDR3 sequence reads: CASSTGHSNQPQHF. The CDR3 DNA reads TGTGCCAGTAGTACGGGACATAGCAATCAGCCCCAGCATTTT.

The chain couples TRBV10-2 to TRBJ1-5; the match to TRBD1 covers 9 bases. V lost 6 bases and J lost 6; bases outside the gene matches: 12. Germline lookup yields CDR1 WSHSY and CDR2 SAAADI. CDR3 length equals 16 residues. Here the CDR3 reads CASRDPGTGTGQPQHF. As DNA, the CDR3 is TGCGCCAGCAGGGACCCCGGGACAGGGACTGGTCAGCCCCAGCATTTT.

The rearrangement links TRBV9 to TRBJ1-3; D may be TRBD1 (6 bases). The CDR3 length is 16 residues. Germline V gene lookup returns CDR1 SGDLS and CDR2 YYNGEE. V was trimmed by 5 bases and J by 0 bases, leaving 15 bases between them. As DNA, the CDR3 is TGTGCCAGCAGTTCAGGGGTGACCCCCTCTGGAAACACCATATATTTT. Protein: CASSSGVTPSGNTIYF. Supplemented by reference TRBV9 and TRBJ1-3, the full variable domain reads DSGVTQTPKHLITATGQRVTLRCSPRSGDLSVYWYQQSLDQGLQFLIQYYNGEERAKGNILERFSAQQFPDLHSELNLSSLELGDSALYFCASSSGVTPSGNTIYFGEGSWLTVV.

This clone was observed a single time. The J gene is TRBJ2-5, the V gene TRBV21-1; TRBD1 was called by the table and not checked on the DNA. The J call may be faulty, since TRBJ2-7 better matches the DNA end. TRBV21-1 is reported as a pseudogene. This CDR3 is built from 15 residues. CDR3 nucleotides: TGTGCCAGCAGCCTTAAACAGGGATTCGTTAACGAGCAGTACTTC. Translating it yields CASSLKQGFVNEQYF.